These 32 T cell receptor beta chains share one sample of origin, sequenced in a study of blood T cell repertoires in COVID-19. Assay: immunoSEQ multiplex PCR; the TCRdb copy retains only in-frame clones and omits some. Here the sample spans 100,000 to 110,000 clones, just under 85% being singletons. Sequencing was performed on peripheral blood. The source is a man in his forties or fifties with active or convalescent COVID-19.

The CDR3 nucleotides are TGTGCCAGCAGCGACCAGGTAGCGGTTGGAGGCTACGAGCAGTACTTC. The encoded protein is CASSDQVAVGGYEQYF. The chain recombines TRBV5-8 with TRBJ2-7, with D possibly matching TRBD2 (6 bases). Germline-derived CDR1 and CDR2 are SGHTS and YDEGEE. V was shortened by 4 bases and J by 3 bases, with 20 bases between the two germline ends. This CDR3 region has 16 residues.

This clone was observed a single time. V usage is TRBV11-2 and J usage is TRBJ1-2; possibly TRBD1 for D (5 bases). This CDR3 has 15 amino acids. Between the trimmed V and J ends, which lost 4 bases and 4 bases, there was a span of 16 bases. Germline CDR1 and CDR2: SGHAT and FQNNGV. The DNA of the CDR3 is TGTGCCAGCAGCTCGGGACTCCAGTCCATCTATGGCTACACCTTC. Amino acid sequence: CASSSGLQSIYGYTF.

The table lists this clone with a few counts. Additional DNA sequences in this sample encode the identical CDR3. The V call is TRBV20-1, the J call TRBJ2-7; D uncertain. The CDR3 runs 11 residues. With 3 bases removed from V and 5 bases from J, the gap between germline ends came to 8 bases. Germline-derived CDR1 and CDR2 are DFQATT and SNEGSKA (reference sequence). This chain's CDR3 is CSASSGHEQYF. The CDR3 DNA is TGCAGTGCTAGTAGTGGCCACGAGCAGTACTTC.

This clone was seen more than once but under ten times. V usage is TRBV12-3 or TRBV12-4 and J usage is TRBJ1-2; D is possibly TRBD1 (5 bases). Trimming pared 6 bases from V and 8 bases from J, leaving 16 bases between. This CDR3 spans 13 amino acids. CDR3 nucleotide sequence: TGTGCCAGCAGGGACAAGGTTCTATGGGGCTACACCTTC. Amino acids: CASRDKVLWGYTF.

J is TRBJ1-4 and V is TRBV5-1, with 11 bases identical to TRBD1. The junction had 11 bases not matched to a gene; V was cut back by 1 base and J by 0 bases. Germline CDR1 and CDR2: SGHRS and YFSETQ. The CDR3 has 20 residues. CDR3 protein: CASSLLGTGGILATNEKLFF. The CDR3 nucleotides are TGCGCCAGCAGCTTGCTTGGGACAGGGGGTATACTTGCAACTAATGAAAAACTGTTTTTT.

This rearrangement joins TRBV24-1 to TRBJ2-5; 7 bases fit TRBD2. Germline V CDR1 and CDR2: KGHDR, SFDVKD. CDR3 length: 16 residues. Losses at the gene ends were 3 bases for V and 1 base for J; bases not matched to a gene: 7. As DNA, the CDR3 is TGTGCCACCAGTGATACCAGCGGGAATACCCAAGAGACCCAGTACTTC. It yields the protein CATSDTSGNTQETQYF.

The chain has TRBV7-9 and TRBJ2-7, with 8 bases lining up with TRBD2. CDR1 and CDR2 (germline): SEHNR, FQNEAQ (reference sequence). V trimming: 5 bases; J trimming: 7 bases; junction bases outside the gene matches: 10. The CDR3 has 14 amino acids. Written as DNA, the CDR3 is TGTGCCAGCAGCCCCGGCGGGGGGTTAGGAGAGCAGTACTTC. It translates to CASSPGGGLGEQYF.

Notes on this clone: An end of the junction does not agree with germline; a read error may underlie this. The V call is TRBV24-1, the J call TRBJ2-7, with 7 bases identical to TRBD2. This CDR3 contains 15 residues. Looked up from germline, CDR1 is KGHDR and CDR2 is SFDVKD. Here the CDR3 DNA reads TGTGCCGCCAGTGATCCTCGGGAGGACTCCTACGAGCAGTACTTC. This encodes CAASDPREDSYEQYF.

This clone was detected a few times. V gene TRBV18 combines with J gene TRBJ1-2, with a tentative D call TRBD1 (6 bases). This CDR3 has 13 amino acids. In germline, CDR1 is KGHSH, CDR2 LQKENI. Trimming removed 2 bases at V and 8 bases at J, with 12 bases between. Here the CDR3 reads CASSPAGERGYTF. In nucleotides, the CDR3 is TGTGCCAGCTCACCAGCAGGGGAGAGGGGCTACACCTTC.

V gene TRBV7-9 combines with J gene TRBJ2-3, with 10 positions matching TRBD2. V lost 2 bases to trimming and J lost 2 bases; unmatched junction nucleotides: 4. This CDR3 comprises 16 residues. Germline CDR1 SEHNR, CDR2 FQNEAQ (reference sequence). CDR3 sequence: CASSLRSGGDTDTQYF. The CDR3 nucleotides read TGTGCCAGCAGCTTAAGGAGCGGGGGGGACACAGATACGCAGTATTTT.

The CDR3 spells CASSSTGSGYNEQFF. The CDR3 coding sequence is TGCGCCAGCAGCTCGACCGGTAGCGGCTACAATGAGCAGTTCTTC. The V gene is TRBV5-1, the J gene TRBJ2-1; D possibly corresponds to TRBD2 (6 bases). V was pared by 3 bases and J by 3 bases, with 13 bases between. Looked up from germline, CDR1 is SGHRS and CDR2 is YFSETQ. This CDR3 is built from 15 residues.

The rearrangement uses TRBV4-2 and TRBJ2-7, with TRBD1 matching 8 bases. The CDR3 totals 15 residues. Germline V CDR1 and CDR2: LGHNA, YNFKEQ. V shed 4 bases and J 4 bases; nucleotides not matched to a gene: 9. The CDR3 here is CASSLRRDRIYEQYF. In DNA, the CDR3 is TGTGCCAGCAGCCTTCGCCGGGACAGGATATACGAGCAGTACTTC.

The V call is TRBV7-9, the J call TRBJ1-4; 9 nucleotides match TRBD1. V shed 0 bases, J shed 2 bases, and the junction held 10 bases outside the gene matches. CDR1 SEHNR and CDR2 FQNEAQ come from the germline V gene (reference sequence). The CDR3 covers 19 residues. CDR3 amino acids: CASSLAGTGFLGTNEKLFF. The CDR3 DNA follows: TGTGCCAGCAGCTTAGCCGGGACAGGGTTTTTAGGGACTAATGAAAAACTGTTTTTT.

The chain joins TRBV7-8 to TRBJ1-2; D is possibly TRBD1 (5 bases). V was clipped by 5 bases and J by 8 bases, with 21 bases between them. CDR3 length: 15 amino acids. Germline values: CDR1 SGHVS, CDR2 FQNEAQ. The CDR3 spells CASSPKGRVSIGYTF. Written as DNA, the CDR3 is TGTGCCAGCAGCCCCAAGGGCAGGGTGTCCATAGGCTACACCTTC.

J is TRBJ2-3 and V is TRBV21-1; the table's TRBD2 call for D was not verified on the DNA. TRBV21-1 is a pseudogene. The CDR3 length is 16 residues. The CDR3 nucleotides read TGTGCCAGCAGCCCCAGAGAGCGACTAAACACAGATACGCAGTATTTT. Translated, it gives CASSPRERLNTDTQYF.

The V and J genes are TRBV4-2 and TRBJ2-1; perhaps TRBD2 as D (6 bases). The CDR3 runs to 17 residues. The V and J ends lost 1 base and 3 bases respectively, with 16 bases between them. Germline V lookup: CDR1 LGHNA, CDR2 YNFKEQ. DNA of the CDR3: TGTGCCAGCAGCCAAGGTAGAGGCAGGGAGGACTACAATGAGCAGTTCTTC. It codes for CASSQGRGREDYNEQFF.

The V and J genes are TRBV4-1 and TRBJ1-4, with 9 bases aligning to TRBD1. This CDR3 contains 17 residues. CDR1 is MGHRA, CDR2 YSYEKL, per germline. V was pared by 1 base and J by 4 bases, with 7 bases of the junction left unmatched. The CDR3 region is CASSQGTGGYSNEKLFF. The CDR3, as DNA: TGCGCCAGCAGCCAAGGTACAGGGGGCTATAGTAATGAAAAACTGTTTTTT.

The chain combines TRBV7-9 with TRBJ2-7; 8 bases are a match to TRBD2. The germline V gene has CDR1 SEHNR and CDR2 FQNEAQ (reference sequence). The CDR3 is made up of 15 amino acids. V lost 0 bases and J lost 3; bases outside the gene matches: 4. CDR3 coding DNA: TGTGCCAGCAGCTTAGCGGGCGGGAGGATCTACGAGCAGTACTTC. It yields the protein CASSLAGGRIYEQYF. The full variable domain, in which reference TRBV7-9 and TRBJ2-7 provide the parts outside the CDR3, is DTGVSQNPRHKITKRGQNVTFRCDPISEHNRLYWYRQTLGQGPEFLTYFQNEAQLEKSRLLSDRFSAERPKGSFSTLEIQRTEQGDSAMYLCASSLAGGRIYEQYFGPGTRLTVT.

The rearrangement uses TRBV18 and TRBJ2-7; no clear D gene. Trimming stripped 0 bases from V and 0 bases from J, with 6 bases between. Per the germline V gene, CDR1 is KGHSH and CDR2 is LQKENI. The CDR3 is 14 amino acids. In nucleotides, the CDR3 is TGTGCCAGCTCACCACCTACGAGCTCCTACGAGCAGTACTTC. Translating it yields CASSPPTSSYEQYF.

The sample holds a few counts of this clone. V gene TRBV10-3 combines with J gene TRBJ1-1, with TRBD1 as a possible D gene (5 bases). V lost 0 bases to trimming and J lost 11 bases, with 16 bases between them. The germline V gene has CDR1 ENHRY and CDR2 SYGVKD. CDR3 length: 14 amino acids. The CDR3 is CAISESHSGVSAFF. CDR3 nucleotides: TGTGCCATCAGTGAGTCCCACTCGGGGGTTAGCGCTTTCTTT.

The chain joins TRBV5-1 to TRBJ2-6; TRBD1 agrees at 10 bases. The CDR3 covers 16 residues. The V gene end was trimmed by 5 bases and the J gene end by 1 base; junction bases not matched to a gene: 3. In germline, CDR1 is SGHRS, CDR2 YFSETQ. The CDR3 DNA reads TGCGCCAGCAGTAGACAGGGGGCTTCTGGGGCCAACGTCCTGACTTTC. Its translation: CASSRQGASGANVLTF.

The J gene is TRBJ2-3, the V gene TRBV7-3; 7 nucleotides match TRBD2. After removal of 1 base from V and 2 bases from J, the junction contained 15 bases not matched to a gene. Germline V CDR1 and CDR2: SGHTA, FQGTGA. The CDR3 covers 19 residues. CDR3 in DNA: TGTGCCAGCAGCTTAAGAGGACGTGCGACTAGCATCCACACAGATACGCAGTATTTT. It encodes CASSLRGRATSIHTDTQYF.

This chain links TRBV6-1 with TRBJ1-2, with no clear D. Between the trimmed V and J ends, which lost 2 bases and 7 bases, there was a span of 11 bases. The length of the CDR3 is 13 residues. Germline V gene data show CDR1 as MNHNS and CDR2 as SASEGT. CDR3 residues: CASSESHQAGYTF. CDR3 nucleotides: TGTGCCAGCAGTGAAAGCCACCAGGCTGGCTACACCTTC.

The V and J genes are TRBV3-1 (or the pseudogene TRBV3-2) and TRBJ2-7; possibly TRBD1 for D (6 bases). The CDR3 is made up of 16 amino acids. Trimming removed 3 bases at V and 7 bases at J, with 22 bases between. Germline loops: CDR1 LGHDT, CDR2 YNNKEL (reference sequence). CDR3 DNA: TGTGCCAGCAGCCATCGTTTGGGGGCTTCGGGGTGGGAGCAGTACTTC. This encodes CASSHRLGASGWEQYF.

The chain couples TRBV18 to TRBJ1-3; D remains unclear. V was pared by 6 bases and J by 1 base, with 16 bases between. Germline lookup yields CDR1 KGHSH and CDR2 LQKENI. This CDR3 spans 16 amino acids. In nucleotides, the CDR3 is TGTGCCAGCTCCCTGGCGGCAGGAGGATCTGGAAACACCATATATTTT. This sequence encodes CASSLAAGGSGNTIYF.

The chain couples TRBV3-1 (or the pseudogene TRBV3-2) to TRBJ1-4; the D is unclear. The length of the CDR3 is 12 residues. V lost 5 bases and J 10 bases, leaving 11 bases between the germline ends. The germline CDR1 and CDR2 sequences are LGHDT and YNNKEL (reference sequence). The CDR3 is CASSATRGKLFF. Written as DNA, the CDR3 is TGTGCCAGCAGCGCAACCCGGGGAAAACTGTTTTTT.

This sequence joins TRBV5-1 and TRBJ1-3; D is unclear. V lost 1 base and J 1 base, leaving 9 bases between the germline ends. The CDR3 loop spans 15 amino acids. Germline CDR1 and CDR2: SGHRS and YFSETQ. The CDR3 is CASSLSSGSGNTIYF. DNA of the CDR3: TGCGCCAGCAGCTTGTCTTCGGGATCTGGAAACACCATATATTTT.

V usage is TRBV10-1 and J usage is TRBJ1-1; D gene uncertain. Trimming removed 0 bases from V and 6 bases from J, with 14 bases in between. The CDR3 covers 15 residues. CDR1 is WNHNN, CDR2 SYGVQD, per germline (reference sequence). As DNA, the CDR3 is TGCGCCAGCAGTGAGTCGGGCGGGGATGGGCCTGAAGCTTTCTTT. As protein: CASSESGGDGPEAFF.

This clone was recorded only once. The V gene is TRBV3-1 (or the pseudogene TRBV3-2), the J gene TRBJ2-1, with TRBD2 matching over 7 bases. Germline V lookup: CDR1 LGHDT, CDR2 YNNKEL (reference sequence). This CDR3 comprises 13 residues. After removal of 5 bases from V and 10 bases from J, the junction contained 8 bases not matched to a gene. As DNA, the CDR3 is TGTGCCAGCAGCACCGGGACTATGGACGAGCAGTTCTTC. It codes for CASSTGTMDEQFF.

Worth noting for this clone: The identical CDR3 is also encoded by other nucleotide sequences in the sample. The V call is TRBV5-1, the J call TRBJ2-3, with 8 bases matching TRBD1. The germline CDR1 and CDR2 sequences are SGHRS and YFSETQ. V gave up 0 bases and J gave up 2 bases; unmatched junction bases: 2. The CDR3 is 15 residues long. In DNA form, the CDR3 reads TGCGCCAGCAGCTTGGACAGGGGGTACACAGATACGCAGTATTTT. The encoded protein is CASSLDRGYTDTQYF. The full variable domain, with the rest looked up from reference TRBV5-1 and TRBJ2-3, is KAGVTQTPRYLIKTRGQQVTLSCSPISGHRSVSWYQQTPGQGLQFLFEYFSETQRNKGNFPGRFSGRQFSNSRSEMNVSTLELGDSALYLCASSLDRGYTDTQYFGPGTRLTVL.

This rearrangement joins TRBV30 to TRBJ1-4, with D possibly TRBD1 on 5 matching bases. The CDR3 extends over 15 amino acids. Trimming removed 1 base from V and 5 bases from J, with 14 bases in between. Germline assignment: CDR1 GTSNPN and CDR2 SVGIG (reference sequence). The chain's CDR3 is CAWSDPGGDNEKLFF. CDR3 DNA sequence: TGTGCCTGGAGTGACCCGGGGGGGGACAATGAAAAACTGTTTTTT.

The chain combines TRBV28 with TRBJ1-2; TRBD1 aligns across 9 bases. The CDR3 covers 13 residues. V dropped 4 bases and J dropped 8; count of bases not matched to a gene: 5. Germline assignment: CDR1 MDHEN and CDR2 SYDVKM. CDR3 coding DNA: TGTGCCAGCAGTTCCACAGGGGGCGAAGGCTACACCTTC. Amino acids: CASSSTGGEGYTF.